The source of this TCR beta chain is a study of somatic mutations in cytotoxic T cells in rheumatoid arthritis. Study-level background: No treatment had yet been given when patient blood (around 33 ml EDTA) was drawn, right after diagnosis. Study-wide findings and caveats: Only rheumatoid arthritis patients, not healthy controls, showed CD8+ clonality increasing with age.

The method was immunoSEQ multiplex PCR; TCRdb's version includes in-frame clones alone and lacks a portion of them. Of approximately 23,000 clones in the sample, more than 65% are singletons; the top ten hold approximately 11%. With respect to this clone: Its matching antigen is unknown.

CDR3 length equals 15 residues. Germline CDR1 is SEHNR and CDR2 is FQNEAQ (reference sequence). V gave up 8 bases and J gave up 2 bases, with 16 bases separating them. Sequenced input: CD8+ T cells sorted from blood. This TCR came from an adult with rheumatoid arthritis. The chain carries TRBV7-9 and TRBJ1-3, with D hard to call. The CDR3 is CASWEPRLPGNTIYF. The CDR3 DNA sequence: TGTGCCAGCTGGGAACCCCGGCTCCCTGGAAACACCATATATTTT.